This T cell receptor (beta chain) came from a study of blood T cells in healthy people across ages. Sample-barcoded 5' priming and a J-beta primer mix drove a second PCR of roughly 7 to 11 cycles. TCRdb reanalysed the 5' RACE reads using MiXCR and keeps one entry per CDR3 protein. The sample has approximately 1.5 million distinct CDR3 sequences; 35% to 45% are singletons. The V gene's germline CDR1 is LGHDT and CDR2 YNNKEL (reference sequence). Between the trimmed V and J ends, which lost 0 bases and 8 bases, there was a span of 10 bases. This CDR3 comprises 14 residues. The material sequenced was blood. The sequence was obtained from a woman aged 18 to 35 in good health. The rearrangement joins TRBV3-1 to TRBJ1-4; D might be TRBD1 (6 bases). The CDR3: CASSQDRGDEKLFF. CDR3 in DNA: TGTGCCAGCAGCCAAGACAGGGGAGACGAAAAACTGTTTTTT.